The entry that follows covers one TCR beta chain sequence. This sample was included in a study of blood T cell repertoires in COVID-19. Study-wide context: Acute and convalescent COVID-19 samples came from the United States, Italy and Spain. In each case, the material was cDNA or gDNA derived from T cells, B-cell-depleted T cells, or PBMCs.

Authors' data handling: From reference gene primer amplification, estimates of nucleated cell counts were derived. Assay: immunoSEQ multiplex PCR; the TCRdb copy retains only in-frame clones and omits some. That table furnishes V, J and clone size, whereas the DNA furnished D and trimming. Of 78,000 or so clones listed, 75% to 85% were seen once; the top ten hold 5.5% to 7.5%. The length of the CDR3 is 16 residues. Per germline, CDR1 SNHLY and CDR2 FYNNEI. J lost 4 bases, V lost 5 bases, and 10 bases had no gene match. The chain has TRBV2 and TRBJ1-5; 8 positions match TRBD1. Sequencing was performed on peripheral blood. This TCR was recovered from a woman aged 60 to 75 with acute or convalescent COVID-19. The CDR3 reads CASSLPGTGDNQPQHF. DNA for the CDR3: TGTGCCAGCAGTTTACCCGGGACAGGAGATAATCAGCCCCAGCATTTT.